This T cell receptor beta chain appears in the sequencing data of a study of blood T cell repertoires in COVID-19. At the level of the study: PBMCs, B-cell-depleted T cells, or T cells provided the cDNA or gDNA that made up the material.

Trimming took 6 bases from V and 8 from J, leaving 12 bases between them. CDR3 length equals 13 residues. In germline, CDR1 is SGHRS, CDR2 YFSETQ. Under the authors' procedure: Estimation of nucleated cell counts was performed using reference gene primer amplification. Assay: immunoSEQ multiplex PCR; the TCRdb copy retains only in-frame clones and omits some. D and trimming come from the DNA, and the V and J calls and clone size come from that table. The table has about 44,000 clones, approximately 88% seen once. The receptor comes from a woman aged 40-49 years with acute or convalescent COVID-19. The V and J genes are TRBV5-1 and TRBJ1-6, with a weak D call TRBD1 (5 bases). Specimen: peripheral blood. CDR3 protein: CASTPAGDSPLHF. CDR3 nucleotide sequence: TGCGCCAGCACCCCCGCGGGGGATTCACCCCTCCACTTT. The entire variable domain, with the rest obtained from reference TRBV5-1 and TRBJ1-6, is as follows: KAGVTQTPRYLIKTRGQQVTLSCSPISGHRSVSWYQQTPGQGLQFLFEYFSETQRNKGNFPGRFSGRQFSNSRSEMNVSTLELGDSALYLCASTPAGDSPLHFGNGTRLTVT.